These T cell receptor beta chains were read from a single sample in a study of blood T cell repertoires in COVID-19. TCRdb's copy holds only in-frame clones and misses some; the assay was immunoSEQ multiplex PCR. The profile shows 35,000 or so clones, roughly 80% of them singletons. Sequences were obtained from peripheral blood. These TCRs come from a man older than 75 with active or convalescent COVID-19. CDR3s include the opening cysteine and the closing phenylalanine or tryptophan. D genes are given only for firm matches. Expanded clones get a size class; other rows say once, few or many, or leave the size out.

size | D | J | V | DNA | CDR3
once | TRBD1 | TRBJ2-7 | TRBV15 | TGTGCCACCAGCAGAGATCAGGGGGCTAGTTACGAGCAGTACTTC | CATSRDQGASYEQYF
NA | TRBD2 | TRBJ2-1 | TRBV27 | TGTGCCAGCAGTGCCGGGACTAGCGGGAGGGAGTCCTACAATGAGCAGTTCTTC | CASSAGTSGRESYNEQFF
once | NA | TRBJ1-2 | TRBV19 | TGTGCCAGTAGTGTCCGGGACTCGGACGGCTACACCTTC | CASSVRDSDGYTF
NA | NA | TRBJ1-1 | TRBV7-8 | TGTGCCAGCAGCCCCAGACCTACAGGGACGACTGAAGCTTTCTTT | CASSPRPTGTTEAFF
NA | TRBD2 | TRBJ2-3 | TRBV9 | TGTGCCAGCCGCGGGGGGCTAAGCACAGATACGCAGTATTTT | CASRGGLSTDTQYF
NA | NA | TRBJ1-5 | TRBV4-1 | TGCGCCAGCAGCCAAGATAGTGGAGGGCTGCCCCAGCATTTT | CASSQDSGGLPQHF
NA | TRBD1 | TRBJ2-7 | TRBV9 | TGTGCCAGCAGCGGAGGGACAGGGTTCTCCTACGAGCAGTACTTC | CASSGGTGFSYEQYF
NA | TRBD1 | TRBJ1-2 | TRBV6-5 | TGTGCCAGCACACCTCTCGACAGGGTCGGCGGCTACACCTTC | CASTPLDRVGGYTF
NA | TRBD2 | TRBJ2-1 | TRBV9 | TGTGCCAGCAGCGACCCTAAGCGGGGGGGGCATAATGAGCAGTTCTTC | CASSDPKRGGHNEQFF
NA | NA | TRBJ1-2 | TRBV11-2 | TGTGCCAGCAGCCCGCGGGGGGTTGGCTACACCTTC | CASSPRGVGYTF
NA | NA | TRBJ2-2 | TRBV7-3 | TGTGCCAGCAGCTTCACAGAATCCGGGGAGCTGTTTTTT | CASSFTESGELFF
NA | TRBD1 | TRBJ1-1 | TRBV5-8 | TGTGCCAGCAGCTTGAGGCTGTGGACAGGGGCCGCAGGGAACACTGAAGCTTTCTTT | CASSLRLWTGAAGNTEAFF
NA | TRBD1 | TRBJ1-2 | TRBV5-6 | TGTGCCAGCAGCTTCCGGGACAGGCGGGATGGCTACACCTTC | CASSFRDRRDGYTF
NA | TRBD1 | TRBJ2-7 | TRBV11-2 | TGTGCCAGCAGCCTACCAGGACAGGGTAAATTTGGGCAGTACTTC | CASSLPGQGKFGQYF
many | NA | TRBJ1-2 | TRBV18 | TGTGCCAGCTCACCACCATCAGGGGTCGGTGGCTACACCTTC | CASSPPSGVGGYTF
many | NA | TRBJ1-4 | TRBV4-2 | TGTGCCAGCAGCCAAGAGAAACAGGGTCGAAAACTGTTTTTT | CASSQEKQGRKLFF
few | TRBD2 | TRBJ2-5 | TRBV6-5 | TGTGCCAGCAGTTACGACGGCGGGAGGGGTCGGGAGACCCAGTACTTC | CASSYDGGRGRETQYF
NA | TRBD1 | TRBJ1-2 | TRBV7-2 | TGTGCCAGCAGCACTAGGACAGGCTATGGCTACACCTTC | CASSTRTGYGYTF
NA | NA | TRBJ1-2 | TRBV5-4 | TGTGCCAGCAGGCTTGCGGATTATGGCTACACCTTC | CASRLADYGYTF
NA | NA | TRBJ1-6 | TRBV5-4 | TGTGCCAGCAGCCTCACAGCATTCGGTTCACCCCTCCACTTT | CASSLTAFGSPLHF
once | NA | TRBJ1-5 | TRBV27 | TGTGCCAGCAGTTTACAGGGTGGTAATCAGCCCCAGCATTTT | CASSLQGGNQPQHF
few | TRBD1 | TRBJ2-4 | TRBV27 | TGTGCCAGCAGTCTGAACAGGGGAGACATTCAGTACTTC | CASSLNRGDIQYF
NA | NA | TRBJ2-5 | TRBV19 | TGTGCCAGTATGGGGGGTGGAAGCGGGCCGCAAGAGACCCAGTACTTC | CASMGGGSGPQETQYF
NA | TRBD1 | TRBJ2-2 | TRBV29-1 | TGCAGCGTTGGTCTGGGACAGGGAAACACCGGGGAGCTGTTTTTT | CSVGLGQGNTGELFF
once | NA | TRBJ2-6 | TRBV6-6 | TGTGCCAGCAGTTACTCGAGAGAACCTGGGGCCAACGTCCTGACTTTC | CASSYSREPGANVLTF
few | NA | TRBJ2-7 | TRBV7-2 | TGTGCCAGCAGCTCCGCGGGGTTTCAGTACGAGCAGTACTTC | CASSSAGFQYEQYF
NA | NA | TRBJ2-7 | TRBV5-6 | TGTGCCAGCAGCTTGTCCTGGGAGTATGGCTACGAGCAGTACTTC | CASSLSWEYGYEQYF
NA | NA | TRBJ1-1 | TRBV19 | TGTGCCTCTCACCAAGGGGGGAGGGACACTGAAGCTTTCTTT | CASHQGGRDTEAFF
NA | NA | TRBJ2-5 | TRBV21-1 | TGTGCCAGCAGCGAATGGACTAGCGGGGGAGAGACCCAGTACTTC | CASSEWTSGGETQYF
NA | TRBD1 | TRBJ1-4 | TRBV3-1/TRBV3-2 | TGTGCCAGCAGCCGCCGGGACAGCGCAGGAAAACTGTTTTTT | CASSRRDSAGKLFF
NA | TRBD1 | TRBJ2-7 | TRBV5-1 | TGCGCCAGCAGCTTACAGGGGGGACAGGGAAAGGCCTACGAGCAGTACTTC | CASSLQGGQGKAYEQYF
NA | NA | TRBJ1-4 | TRBV4-1 | TGCGCCAGCAGCCAAGTCCTGGCTAGTTATCGAGATGAAAAACTGTTTTTT | CASSQVLASYRDEKLFF
NA | NA | TRBJ1-2 | TRBV6-1 | TGTGCCAGCAGTGACCAAGGCGGGTATGGCTACACCTTC | CASSDQGGYGYTF
NA | NA | TRBJ2-7 | TRBV6-2/TRBV6-3 | TGTGCCAGCACCCCGGCTGGAGACTCTACCTACGAGCAGTACTTC | CASTPAGDSTYEQYF
once | NA | TRBJ1-2 | TRBV14 | TGTGCCAGCAGAACGGACAGCCGCTATGGCTACACCTTC | CASRTDSRYGYTF
NA | NA | TRBJ2-5 | TRBV18 | TGTGCCAGCTCACCGTCTGAGTCGACAGTCCTCAGGGAGACCCAGTACTTC | CASSPSESTVLRETQYF
NA | TRBD1 | TRBJ2-3 | TRBV7-9 | TGTGCCAGCAGCCCGCCGGGACAGAGCACAGATACGCAGTATTTT | CASSPPGQSTDTQYF
NA | TRBD2 | TRBJ2-1 | TRBV27 | TGTGCCAGCAGCGTGGACGTTGGGACTAGGAATAATGAGCAGTTCTTC | CASSVDVGTRNNEQFF
NA | TRBD2 | TRBJ2-7 | TRBV6-5 | TGTGCCAGCAAGAGCGGGGGGCTTTACGAGCAGTACTTC | CASKSGGLYEQYF
NA | TRBD2 | TRBJ2-1 | TRBV5-1 | TGCGCCAGCAGCTTGGGGACTAGCGGGTCCTACAATGAGCAGTTCTTC | CASSLGTSGSYNEQFF
NA | NA | TRBJ1-5 | TRBV7-9 | TGTGCCAGCAGCCCTGGCCAGGGTAATCAGCCCCAGCATTTT | CASSPGQGNQPQHF
NA | TRBD1 | TRBJ2-7 | TRBV27 | TGTGCCAGCAGCTTGGGACAGCCATACGAGCAGTACTTC | CASSLGQPYEQYF
few | TRBD2 | TRBJ2-3 | TRBV4-1 | TGCGCCAGCAGCCAAGATGCTAGCGGGAGTTTGTATACGCAGTATTTT | CASSQDASGSLYTQYF
once | TRBD1 | TRBJ1-1 | TRBV15 | TGTGCCACCAGCAGAGATCCTCCCGGGACAGACTACATGAACACTGAAGCTTTCTTT | CATSRDPPGTDYMNTEAFF
few | TRBD1 | TRBJ2-4 | TRBV30 | TGTGCCTGGGCCGGGACAGGGGTGAACATTCAGTACTTC | CAWAGTGVNIQYF
NA | NA | TRBJ2-1 | TRBV20-1 | TGCAGTGCTCAGACATGGAAGGAGCAGTTCTTC | CSAQTWKEQFF
NA | NA | TRBJ2-1 | TRBV6-8 | TGTGCCAGCAGTTCGCGGCAACCCGACAATGAGCAGTTCTTC | CASSSRQPDNEQFF
NA | NA | TRBJ1-1 | TRBV5-7 | TGTGCCAGCAGCTTCCAACCAGGGGAAGCTTTCTTT | CASSFQPGEAFF
NA | NA | TRBJ2-3 | TRBV7-8 | TGTGCCAGCAGCTCCCAGACCATTCGGAGAGATACGCAGTATTTT | CASSSQTIRRDTQYF
NA | TRBD2 | TRBJ2-1 | TRBV19 | TGTGCCAGTAACTCGAAGACTAGCGGGACATACAATGAGCAGTTCTTC | CASNSKTSGTYNEQFF